This T cell receptor (beta chain) was captured in a study of metastatic and nonmetastatic thyroid tumors. Study-level background: Samples came from malignant and benign thyroid patients, and repertoires were compared across blood and tumor or nodule tissue.

At least ten counts were recorded for this clone. Per the original methods: A papillary thyroid cancer distant-metastasis classifier was built from CDR3 differences across clinicopathological groups. TCRdb ran MiXCR on the PCR reads. The V and J calls here are based on TCRdb, not the publication. Counted here are some 23,000 clones, roughly 22% occurring once; the ten biggest clones make up roughly 4.4%. No treatment of any kind had been given to any patient before thyroid surgery. The germline V gene has CDR1 MGHDK and CDR2 SYGVNS. This CDR3 has 13 amino acids. Trimming left V 7 bases short and J 13 bases short, with 20 bases between.

J is TRBJ2-1 and V is TRBV25-1, with D tentatively TRBD2 (6 bases). The sequenced sample consisted of adjacent normal tissue. This sequence originates from a female donor with papillary thyroid cancer or a benign thyroid nodule (not recorded which). Some clones in this sample may be carry-over from other donors' samples. The CDR3 is CASNSITEGPQFF. CDR3 nucleotide sequence: TGTGCCAGCAATAGCATAACGGAGGGCCCTCAGTTCTTC.